Included here is one TCR beta chain sequence, with context. It has no known antigen specificity. One base away there is no much larger clone; base qualities are not given. For CDR1 and CDR2, the germline V gene lists KGHDR and SFDVKD. The CDR3 sequence holds 13 residues, the cysteine and phenylalanine included. Only the CDR3 DNA is retained, 39 bases long and in frame from the first base. After removal of 4 bases from V and 10 bases from J, the junction retains 8 bases not matched to a gene. This sample is part of a study of blood T cell repertoires in COVID-19 (dated by TCRdb to the early 2020s). About the full investigation: Samples from collaborators originated in the United States, Italy and Spain and spanned both the acute and convalescent phases of COVID-19. Subjects who had been exposed to COVID-19, were actively infected with it, or had recovered from it provided the deeply sampled blood TCRbeta repertoires that made up the dataset. The repertoires were made available in a free public database intended to serve as a resource for research on the immune response to SARS-CoV-2. Where HLA class I and class II types were available, the types were taken from metadata supplied by the sample provider, not from assay-based typing. A de-identified subject ID, COVID-19 status, age in years and sex were almost always included in the sample metadata. The prospective study material was composed of cDNA or gDNA derived from T cells, B-cell-depleted T cells, or PBMCs. Samples were obtained from the ongoing ImmuneRACE study (first 160 participants) and from over 1,000 subjects provided by 6 global collaborators. Broad study findings and their caveats: Clinical and demographic metadata were provided uncurated, with the amount varying by source and participant.

Whole blood was collected in K2EDTA tubes by collaborating institutions according to the institutions' own protocols. Collaborator samples were shipped for TCRbeta analysis as frozen whole blood, isolated PBMCs, or DNA extracted from either sample type. The immunoSEQ Assay, a bias-controlled multiplex PCR, was used to amplify TCRbeta CDR3 regions from genomic DNA. For the original study's pipeline: Nucleated cell counts per sample were estimated from amplification of reference gene primers within the assay. To quantify the absolute abundance of each unique TCRbeta CDR3 rearrangement, sequence reads were collapsed and filtered. For each sample, productive Simpson clonality was calculated by taking the square root of Simpson's diversity index across productive rearrangements. Here the immuneACCESS table is served through TCRdb, limited to in-frame sequences with V and J called. Missing clones are a known gap in these copies; in checked studies unresolved V genes cover under half, and the rest lacks a known reason. The D gene and trimming were derived from the DNA, and the V and J assignments and clone size from that table. Present in this sample are over 65,000 clones, 82% of which were seen just once. About 16% of the sample belongs to the ten largest clones.

This sequence uses TRBV24-1 and TRBJ2-7, with 8 bases in between that match TRBD2. The material sequenced was peripheral blood. The sequence came from a man at least 80 years old with active COVID-19. The CDR3 reads as follows: CATSETTSGPQYF. The bases are TGTGCCACCAGTGAGACCACTAGCGGACCTCAGTACTTC.